The 20 T cell receptor beta chains reported below all come from one sample, sequenced in a study of cytomegalovirus exposure and HLA in healthy donors. Vbeta (60) and Jbeta (13) primers were used in the PCR. Profiling relied on immunoSEQ multiplex PCR, and the TCRdb table lists in-frame clones only, not all of them. Counted here are tens of thousands of clones, around four fifths occurring once; the ten biggest clones make up more than 1.3%. Sequencing was performed on PBMCs. All receptors derive from a male donor in good health and CMV-seronegative.

This clone was observed once. The J gene is TRBJ2-3, the V gene TRBV9; 10 nucleotides agree with TRBD2. The CDR3 sequence is 15 residues long. Germline values: CDR1 SGDLS, CDR2 YYNGEE. V trimming: 1 base; J trimming: 4 bases; junction bases outside the gene matches: 3. The CDR3 loop reads CASSVLAGAADTQYF. For the CDR3, the DNA is TGTGCCAGCAGCGTACTAGCGGGAGCGGCAGATACGCAGTATTTT.

CDR3 coding DNA: TGTGCCAGCAGACGGGACAGCGCCGACTATGGCTACACCTTC. This codes for CASRRDSADYGYTF. This chain links TRBV5-6 with TRBJ1-2; 7 bases agree with TRBD1. Losses at the gene ends were 5 bases for V and 3 bases for J; bases not matched to a gene: 7. Germline V CDR1 and CDR2: SGHDT, YYEEEE. This CDR3 has 14 residues.

The chain has TRBV5-6 and TRBJ2-5; a possible D gene is TRBD1 (6 bases). Trimming left V 4 bases short and J 5 bases short, with 21 bases between. Germline assignment: CDR1 SGHDT and CDR2 YYEEEE. This CDR3 region has 16 residues. CDR3 DNA: TGTGCCAGCAGCCGAATGACAGGTTGGGATCGGGAGACCCAGTACTTC. Translation: CASSRMTGWDRETQYF.

The chain recombines TRBV7-2 with TRBJ1-1; D gene unclear. Germline CDR1 SGHTA, CDR2 FQGNSA. The CDR3 has 17 residues. V was trimmed by 2 bases and J by 6 bases, leaving 22 bases between them. The CDR3 region has the DNA TGTGCCAGCAGCTTAAGCCGCCGCTTACCCCTCGTAGCTGAAGCTTTCTTT. Translation gives CASSLSRRLPLVAEAFF.

The genes are TRBV19 and TRBJ2-1; D is possibly TRBD2 (5 bases). The CDR3 extends over 13 amino acids. The germline V and J ends were trimmed by 9 bases and 4 bases, with 13 bases remaining between them. In germline, CDR1 is LNHDA, CDR2 SQIVND (reference sequence). The CDR3, as DNA: TGTGCCAGCCGGGATCTCTTTTACAATGAGCAGTTCTTC. It encodes CASRDLFYNEQFF.

Comments on this clone: One end of the junction does not line up with germline, which may come from a read error. This chain connects TRBV7-2 to TRBJ1-2, with no clear D. CDR1 is SGHTA, CDR2 FQGNSA, per germline. CDR3 length: 13 residues. The CDR3 loop reads CASSVSRSLQNHF. In DNA form, the CDR3 reads TGTGCCAGCAGCGTAAGCCGCTCATTACAGAACCATTTC.

Of note for this clone: Different DNA sequences within this sample yield the same CDR3. V is TRBV6-4 and J is TRBJ1-4, with 7 bases lining up with TRBD1. Trimming removed 5 bases from V and 6 bases from J; junction bases left unmatched: 9. Germline V gene lookup returns CDR1 MRHNA and CDR2 SNTAGT. The CDR3 has 15 amino acids. CDR3 bases: TGTGCCAGCAGTCATTGGGACAGATCTTATGAAAAACTGTTTTTT. Translation: CASSHWDRSYEKLFF.

J is TRBJ1-1 and V is TRBV28; no clear D. This CDR3 contains 12 residues. Trimming took off 4 bases at V and 4 bases at J, with 7 bases between the two ends. Germline V CDR1 and CDR2: MDHEN, SYDVKM. The CDR3 protein is CASSWQRTEAFF. CDR3 nucleotide sequence: TGTGCCAGCAGTTGGCAGCGCACTGAAGCTTTCTTT.

The CDR3 coding sequence is TGTGCCAGCAGCGTACCGGGACAGGGCTATGGCTACACCTTC. Amino acid sequence: CASSVPGQGYGYTF. V gene TRBV6-5 combines with J gene TRBJ1-2, with 9 bases aligning to TRBD1. The V segment lost 6 bases and the J segment 4 bases; nucleotides outside the gene matches: 6. CDR1 and CDR2 (germline): MNHEY, SVGAGI. The CDR3 consists of 14 residues.

The chain combines TRBV12-2 with TRBJ2-5; the table's D call TRBD2 went unverified against the DNA. The J call may be in error: the DNA end matches TRBJ2-7 better. TRBV12-2 is assigned pseudogene status. The CDR3 length is 15 residues. In DNA form, the CDR3 reads TGTGCAAGTCGCTTTTCCAGACCAGGGAGGGGCGAGCAGTACTTC. Translating gives CASRFSRPGRGEQYF.

A remark on this clone: The conserved closing phenylalanine or tryptophan is absent in this CDR3, likely reflecting a read error. It is unclear where the CDR3 begins or ends on the DNA, so no DNA is shown, and the CDR3 is as TCRdb lists it. The chain links TRBV21-1 to TRBJ2-7; no DNA check was done on the table's D call, TRBD2. TRBV21-1 is shown as a pseudogene. The CDR3 sequence runs 14 residues, both termini included. The CDR3 here is CASSRPYRGGEQYL.

The rearrangement links TRBV7-2 to TRBJ2-5; TRBD2 aligns across 8 bases. Per germline, CDR1 SGHTA and CDR2 FQGNSA. The J segment lost 7 bases and the V segment lost 2 bases, leaving 6 bases of the junction unmatched. CDR3 size: 14 residues. Here the CDR3 DNA reads TGTGCCAGCAGCTTAAACGAACGGGGGGGGACCCAGTACTTC. Encoded protein: CASSLNERGGTQYF.

The chain couples TRBV7-9 to TRBJ2-7; the match to TRBD1 covers 8 bases. Unmatched junction bases numbered 9, after V lost 5 bases and J lost 6 bases. The CDR3 runs to 14 residues. Looked up from germline, CDR1 is SEHNR and CDR2 is FQNEAQ (reference sequence). CDR3 amino acids: CASSPQDRVSEQYF. The CDR3 DNA is TGTGCCAGCAGCCCTCAGGACAGGGTCAGCGAGCAGTACTTC.

This clone was seen once. The rearrangement links TRBV9 to TRBJ2-1, with TRBD1 matching 8 bases. The V and J ends lost 0 bases and 7 bases, in that order; junction bases with no gene match: 9. The germline V gene encodes CDR1 SGDLS and CDR2 YYNGEE. This CDR3 region has 16 residues. Here the CDR3 reads CASSVGPGQVGNEQFF. CDR3 DNA: TGTGCCAGCAGCGTAGGACCGGGACAGGTCGGTAATGAGCAGTTCTTC.

The chain combines TRBV27 with TRBJ2-7; D is possibly TRBD2 (6 bases). Per germline, CDR1 MNHEY and CDR2 SMNVEV (reference sequence). Between the trimmed V and J ends, which lost 2 bases and 3 bases, there was a span of 17 bases. This CDR3 is 16 amino acids long. CDR3: CASSLRRGPGDYEQYF. The CDR3 DNA follows: TGTGCCAGCAGTTTAAGGCGGGGACCGGGCGACTACGAGCAGTACTTC.

The chain recombines TRBV18 with TRBJ2-5, with 7 bases matching TRBD1. This CDR3 region has 14 residues. Germline CDR1 is KGHSH and CDR2 is LQKENI. Germline trimming cut 3 bases from V and 3 bases from J; bases unmatched to any gene: 4. The CDR3 DNA sequence: TGTGCCAGCTCACCGACAGGGAAAGAAGAGACCCAGTACTTC. This translates into CASSPTGKEETQYF. The full variable domain, in which reference TRBV18 and TRBJ2-5 provide the parts outside the CDR3, is NAGVMQNPRHLVRRRGQEARLRCSPMKGHSHVYWYRQLPEEGLKFMVYLQKENIIDESGMPKERFSAEFPKEGPSILRIQQVVRGDSAAYFCASSPTGKEETQYFGPGTRLLVL.

The chain is built from TRBV2 and TRBJ2-5; no clear D. Trimming pared 5 bases from V and 2 bases from J, leaving 3 bases between. The germline V gene has CDR1 SNHLY and CDR2 FYNNEI. The CDR3 is made up of 11 amino acids. The CDR3 nucleotides read TGTGCCAGCAGTCCTCAAGAGACCCAGTACTTC. It translates to CASSPQETQYF.

The chain is built from TRBV10-3 and TRBJ2-1, with 10 bases that match TRBD1. The CDR3 length is 15 residues. Trimming at V came to 10 bases and at J to 5 bases, leaving 11 bases not matched to a gene. Germline CDR1 and CDR2: ENHRY and SYGVKD. CDR3 nucleotides: TGTGCCACCCACGGTGGACAGGGGGTAAACAATGAGCAGTTCTTC. This gives the protein CATHGGQGVNNEQFF.

V and J are TRBV18 and TRBJ2-2, with 7 bases aligning to TRBD1. Germline V gene sequence: CDR1 KGHSH, CDR2 LQKENI. The CDR3 is 17 residues long. The ends lost 0 bases at V and 0 bases at J; junction bases unmatched: 4. The CDR3 loop is CASSPPVTGPNTGELFF. The CDR3 DNA reads as TGTGCCAGCTCACCACCCGTGACAGGGCCGAACACCGGGGAGCTGTTTTTT.

The rearrangement joins TRBV1 to TRBJ2-1; the D call in the table, TRBD2, was not verified against the DNA. TRBV1 is deemed a pseudogene. The CDR3 is made up of 21 amino acids. CDR3 in DNA: TGCACCAGCAGCCAAGAGCGCCCCTTTACTTATCACGATGGCTCCTACAATGAGCAGTTCTTC. Residues: CTSSQERPFTYHDGSYNEQFF.